The 24 T cell receptor beta chains below were found in one sample sequenced in a study of blood T cells in healthy people across ages. Sample-barcoded 5' priming and a J-beta primer mix drove a second PCR of roughly 7 to 11 cycles. From the 5' RACE reads, TCRdb called clonotypes with MiXCR, one entry per CDR3 protein. The sample carries 650,000 to 900,000 distinct CDR3 sequences, around two thirds recorded once. The sequencing input was blood. The receptors shown here come from a man aged 25-45 years in good health.

This clonotype was observed a few times. CDR3 in amino acids: CASSHGGDEQYF. DNA of the CDR3: TGTGCCAGCAGCCACGGGGGGGACGAGCAGTACTTC. The V gene is TRBV4-2, the J gene TRBJ2-7; 8 nucleotides agree with TRBD2. The CDR3 covers 12 residues. J gave up 5 bases and V 3 bases, and 0 bases lay outside the gene matches. Germline V gene lookup returns CDR1 LGHNA and CDR2 YNFKEQ.

As for this clonotype: Given the absence of the conserved phenylalanine or tryptophan at the CDR3 end, a read error is likely. The chain carries TRBV7-3 and TRBJ2-1, with D uncertain. Germline CDR1 SGHTA, CDR2 FQGTGA. The germline V and J ends were trimmed by 1 base and 5 bases, with 6 bases remaining between them. The CDR3 totals 13 residues. The CDR3 reads CASSLSRNNEQFL. In nucleotides, the CDR3 is TGTGCCAGCAGCTTAAGCAGGAACAATGAGCAGTTCTTA.

The chain combines TRBV28 with TRBJ2-7, with D possibly matching TRBD2 (5 bases). CDR3 size: 16 residues. Germline loops: CDR1 MDHEN, CDR2 SYDVKM. Trimming removed 1 base from V and 4 bases from J, with 17 bases in between. In nucleotides, the CDR3 is TGTGCCAGCAGTTTATCGACTTCACGGGGATATTACGAGCAGTACTTC. Translated, it gives CASSLSTSRGYYEQYF.

The V call is TRBV12-3 or TRBV12-4, the J call TRBJ2-7; TRBD1 matches at 7 bases. This CDR3 spans 16 amino acids. Germline trimming cut 5 bases from V and 0 bases from J; bases unmatched to any gene: 10. The CDR3 is CASSPLGTDFSYEQYF. CDR3 coding DNA: TGTGCCAGCAGTCCCCTTGGGACAGATTTCTCCTACGAGCAGTACTTC.

The rearrangement uses TRBV20-1 and TRBJ2-7; 8 bases are shared with TRBD1. The junction had 7 bases not matched to a gene; V was cut back by 6 bases and J by 0 bases. Germline V lookup: CDR1 DFQATT, CDR2 SNEGSKA (reference sequence). The CDR3 is 14 amino acids. Here the CDR3 reads CSARQGTASYEQYF. The CDR3 DNA reads as TGCAGTGCAAGACAGGGGACAGCCTCCTACGAGCAGTACTTC.

The chain recombines TRBV4-1 with TRBJ1-5, with D unresolved. Germline V gene data show CDR1 as MGHRA and CDR2 as YSYEKL. V lost 0 bases to trimming and J lost 8 bases, with 8 bases between them. This CDR3 comprises 13 residues. In nucleotides, the CDR3 is TGCGCCAGCAGCCAAGATGGGATAAAGCCCCAGCATTTT. This codes for CASSQDGIKPQHF.

This clonotype came up a few times. This rearrangement joins TRBV27 to TRBJ1-2; possibly TRBD1 for D (6 bases). The ends were cut back, 6 bases at V and 3 bases at J, with 14 bases in the middle. Germline V lookup: CDR1 MNHEY, CDR2 SMNVEV (reference sequence). The length of the CDR3 is 14 residues. CDR3 amino acids: CASRLQGSYYGYTF. DNA of the CDR3: TGTGCCAGCAGGCTACAGGGCTCATACTATGGCTACACCTTC.

This clonotype was seen repeatedly, ten times or more. This chain links TRBV5-1 with TRBJ1-1, with 11 bases aligning to TRBD1. The CDR3 length is 14 residues. CDR1 and CDR2 (germline): SGHRS, YFSETQ. Trimming removed 4 bases from V and 5 bases from J; junction bases left unmatched: 4. In nucleotides, the CDR3 is TGCGCCAGCAGCCTGGGGACAGGGGGGACTGAAGCTTTCTTT. It is translated as CASSLGTGGTEAFF.

This clonotype was found a few times. This chain connects TRBV29-1 to TRBJ2-1; D may be TRBD1 or TRBD2 (6 bases each). CDR1 SQVTM and CDR2 ANQGSEA come from the germline V gene. The germline V and J ends were trimmed by 3 bases and 7 bases, with 13 bases remaining between them. CDR3 length equals 13 residues. CDR3 DNA: TGCAGCGTTGAGCGTGGAGGGGGTAATGAGCAGTTCTTC. Translating it yields CSVERGGGNEQFF.

This chain joins TRBV4-2 and TRBJ1-6; D is ambiguous. This CDR3 comprises 13 residues. Germline CDR1 reads LGHNA; CDR2 reads YNFKEQ. Trimming cost V 1 base and J 9 bases, with 7 bases left between them. The CDR3 coding sequence is TGTGCCAGCAGCCAAGTTGTCCGTTCACCCCTCCACTTT. Its translation: CASSQVVRSPLHF.

The genes are TRBV6-6 and TRBJ1-2; D gene uncertain. The V end lost 9 bases, the J end lost 6 bases, and 17 bases lay between the germline ends. This CDR3 has 13 residues. Germline CDR1 is MNHNY and CDR2 is SVGAGI (reference sequence). Written as DNA, the CDR3 is TGTGCCAGTCAGTTAGACAAAGTGGATGGCTACACCTTC. Translated, it gives CASQLDKVDGYTF.

V gene TRBV7-3 combines with J gene TRBJ2-1, with D possibly being TRBD2 (5 bases). The ends were cut back, 2 bases at V and 4 bases at J, with 12 bases in the middle. CDR3 length: 15 residues. Germline V lookup: CDR1 SGHTA, CDR2 FQGTGA. The CDR3 nucleotides are TGTGCCAGCAGCTTACAACTCCCGGGGTACAATGAGCAGTTCTTC. Translating it yields CASSLQLPGYNEQFF.

This clonotype came up many times. This chain joins TRBV7-9 and TRBJ2-1; 9 positions match TRBD1. This CDR3 has 15 residues. Unmatched junction bases numbered 7, after V lost 5 bases and J lost 5 bases. CDR1 and CDR2 (germline): SEHNR, FQNEAQ (reference sequence). CDR3 in DNA: TGTGCCAGCAGCGTAGGGGACAGGGCCCACAATGAGCAGTTCTTC. Translated, it gives CASSVGDRAHNEQFF.

This clonotype was seen a handful of times. The genes are TRBV6-6 and TRBJ2-1; the D is unclear. V was pared by 6 bases and J by 0 bases, with 12 bases between. CDR3 length: 15 amino acids. Germline V CDR1 and CDR2: MNHNY, SVGAGI (reference sequence). The CDR3 coding sequence is TGTGCCAGCAGGCCAGACACGAGCTCCTACAATGAGCAGTTCTTC. Protein: CASRPDTSSYNEQFF.

The chain links TRBV9 to TRBJ2-1; TRBD1 matches 8 bases. Unmatched junction bases numbered 18, after V lost 2 bases and J lost 8 bases. In germline, CDR1 is SGDLS, CDR2 YYNGEE. The CDR3 totals 18 residues. The DNA of the CDR3 is TGTGCCAGCAGCGTCCCCTTAGACAGGGGAATGGTTCGGGATGAGCAGTTCTTC. Encoded protein: CASSVPLDRGMVRDEQFF.

This sequence joins TRBV7-2 and TRBJ1-2; tentatively, D is TRBD1 (5 bases). The CDR3 extends over 16 amino acids. The ends were cut back, 4 bases at V and 6 bases at J, with 21 bases in the middle. The germline gives CDR1 SGHTA, CDR2 FQGNSA. CDR3 residues: CASSSTQGQGKNGYTF. In DNA form, the CDR3 reads TGTGCCAGCAGCTCAACCCAGGGTCAGGGAAAGAATGGCTACACCTTC.

This clonotype has just a few counts. The chain employs TRBV28 and TRBJ2-5; 10 bases align to TRBD2. Germline V gene lookup returns CDR1 MDHEN and CDR2 SYDVKM. The V and J ends lost 6 bases and 5 bases, in that order; junction bases with no gene match: 6. The CDR3 is made up of 14 amino acids. The CDR3 sequence is CASSLIAGGETQYF. CDR3 nucleotide sequence: TGTGCCAGCAGCCTAATAGCGGGGGGCGAGACCCAGTACTTC.

The count of this clonotype is one. J is TRBJ2-5 and V is TRBV24-1; the D is unclear. V was pared by 1 base and J by 5 bases, with 10 bases between. CDR3 length: 14 residues. Germline CDR1 KGHDR, CDR2 SFDVKD. This CDR3 reads CATSDLGPTETQYF. CDR3 nucleotide sequence: TGTGCCACCAGTGATTTAGGACCCACGGAGACCCAGTACTTC.

In its sample, this clonotype was seen a few times. The chain has TRBV9 and TRBJ2-1, with D perhaps matching TRBD2 (5 bases). Germline values: CDR1 SGDLS, CDR2 YYNGEE. V was cut by 3 bases and J by 0 bases, with 19 bases left in between. The CDR3 spans 18 residues. The CDR3 DNA reads TGTGCCAGCAGCGCCGAGCCGTCAGCGGCGAGCTCCTACAATGAGCAGTTCTTC. Translated, it gives CASSAEPSAASSYNEQFF. Complete variable domain (other parts from reference TRBV9 and TRBJ2-1): DSGVTQTPKHLITATGQRVTLRCSPRSGDLSVYWYQQSLDQGLQFLIQYYNGEERAKGNILERFSAQQFPDLHSELNLSSLELGDSALYFCASSAEPSAASSYNEQFFGPGTRLTVL.

The chain uses TRBV28 and TRBJ2-7, with D unresolved. Germline CDR1 MDHEN, CDR2 SYDVKM. Deletions cut 5 bases from V and 1 base from J, with 15 bases between. The CDR3 is 15 residues long. The CDR3 here is CASSPGWGSSYEQYF. In DNA, the CDR3 is TGTGCCAGCAGTCCCGGTTGGGGTAGTTCCTACGAGCAGTACTTC.

V usage is TRBV7-2 and J usage is TRBJ1-2, with unresolved D. Trimming took 5 bases from V and 5 from J, leaving 6 bases between them. Germline V gene lookup returns CDR1 SGHTA and CDR2 FQGNSA. This CDR3 has 11 amino acids. The CDR3, as DNA: TGTGCCAGCAGCCGAGCGTATGGCTACACCTTC. Protein sequence: CASSRAYGYTF.

This clonotype was counted a few times. The V call is TRBV4-2, the J call TRBJ2-3; 10 bases fit TRBD2. The V and J ends lost 4 bases and 4 bases, in that order; junction bases with no gene match: 8. The CDR3 is made up of 16 amino acids. CDR1 LGHNA and CDR2 YNFKEQ come from the germline V gene. CDR3 in amino acids: CASSPERGGGPDTQYF. The CDR3 DNA reads TGTGCCAGCAGCCCCGAGCGGGGGGGAGGCCCAGATACGCAGTATTTT.

The V gene is TRBV9, the J gene TRBJ2-5, with 10 bases lining up with TRBD1. Germline V gene lookup returns CDR1 SGDLS and CDR2 YYNGEE. The CDR3 spans 16 residues. V gave up 2 bases and J gave up 2 bases; unmatched junction bases: 6. CDR3 sequence reads: CASSVGTGALQETQYF. The CDR3 nucleotides are TGTGCCAGCAGCGTCGGGACAGGGGCCTTACAAGAGACCCAGTACTTC.

This clonotype was counted between two and nine times. J is TRBJ2-7 and V is TRBV6-2 or TRBV6-3, with a tentative D call TRBD2 (7 bases). TRBJ2-5 matches the DNA end more closely, so the J call is doubtful. The CDR3 is made up of 13 amino acids. In germline, CDR1 is MNHEY, CDR2 SVGEGT. The CDR3 spells CASSRGGTETQYF. DNA of the CDR3: TGTGCCAGCAGTAGGGGGGGGACCGAGACCCAGTACTTC.